These T cell receptor beta chains were read from a single sample in a study of blood T cells in healthy people across ages. TCRdb redid the calling of the 5' RACE reads with MiXCR, one entry per CDR3 protein. The sample holds roughly 800,000 distinct CDR3 sequences, roughly 60% seen once. The sequenced material came from blood. The origin of the receptors is a man under 40 in good health. Both conserved end residues are part of each CDR3. The D gene is left open where the match is weak. Clone size is given for some rows only: seen once, a few or many times, or a class if the clone is expanded.

TRBJ1-2 | NA | NA | TRBV28 | TGTGCCAGCAGGCGGGGCGTCGATGGCTACACCTTC | CASRRGVDGYTF
TRBJ1-2 | NA | NA | TRBV2 | TGTGCCAGCAGTGAGCCTCAGAAGGGGGGTAACTATGGCTACACCTTC | CASSEPQKGGNYGYTF
TRBJ2-7 | NA | NA | TRBV15 | TGTGCCACCAGCAGGGACACCTACGAGCAGTACTTC | CATSRDTYEQYF
TRBJ1-6 | NA | NA | TRBV28 | TGTGCCAGCAGTTTGAAAAGGTCACCCCTCCACTTT | CASSLKRSPLHF
TRBJ2-1 | TRBD2 | few | TRBV12-3/TRBV12-4 | TGTGCCATCCAACTAGCGTTATACAATGAGCAGTTCTTC | CAIQLALYNEQFF
TRBJ1-2 | NA | NA | TRBV2 | TGTGCCAGCAATGGTGGTTCCCCCCAAGGCTACACCTTC | CASNGGSPQGYTF
TRBJ2-1 | TRBD2 | NA | TRBV3-1 | TGTGCCAGCAGCCAAGGGGGCGGGGGGGCCTCCTACAATGAGCAGTTCTTC | CASSQGGGGASYNEQFF
TRBJ1-4 | NA | NA | TRBV18 | TGTGCCAGCTCATTGCGGGGTCTTAATGAAAAACTGTTTTTT | CASSLRGLNEKLFF
TRBJ2-2 | TRBD2 | NA | TRBV2 | TGTGCCAGCAGTGTGGGGAGGGTTACCGGGGAGCTGTTTTTT | CASSVGRVTGELFF
TRBJ2-7 | NA | NA | TRBV14 | TGTGCCAGCAGGCCACAGGGGAACGGGGGCGAGCAGTACTTC | CASRPQGNGGEQYF
TRBJ2-7 | NA | NA | TRBV2 | TGTGCCAGCACGGGGGTCCTCCACGAGCAGTACTTC | CASTGVLHEQYF
TRBJ1-2 | NA | NA | TRBV11-2 | TGTGCCAGCAGCTTTATGACGGACAAGCCCTATGGCTACACCTTC | CASSFMTDKPYGYTF
TRBJ2-3 | NA | NA | TRBV10-3 | TGTGCCATCAGTCAAGAGGGGACGCAGTATTTT | CAISQEGTQYF
TRBJ1-4 | NA | NA | TRBV7-2 | TGTGCCAGCAGCCCGGGTCTCGTCCTGAATGAAAAACTGTTTTTT | CASSPGLVLNEKLFF
TRBJ2-3 | TRBD1 | NA | TRBV24-1 | TGTGCCACCAGTGATTTTCACTTCCGGGACAGGGCTCGCACAGATACGCAGTATTTT | CATSDFHFRDRARTDTQYF
TRBJ2-3 | TRBD2 | NA | TRBV7-2 | TGTGCCAGCAGTCGGGGAGGGGCGGGAGGTGTGGATACGCAGTATTTT | CASSRGGAGGVDTQYF
TRBJ1-1 | NA | NA | TRBV7-2 | TGTGCCAGCAGCTCCTCGGGAGAGAACACTGAAGCTTTCTTT | CASSSSGENTEAFF
TRBJ2-3 | NA | NA | TRBV20-1 | TGCAGTGCGAGGAGGCAGTCTAGCACAGATACGCAGTATTTT | CSARRQSSTDTQYF
TRBJ1-4 | TRBD1 | NA | TRBV7-2 | TGTGCCAGCGGGACAGGGGGCGGAATGAAAAAACTGTTTTTT | CASGTGGGMKKLFF
TRBJ2-7 | NA | NA | TRBV6-6 | TGTGCCAGCAGTCTGGAGCGGAGCAGTCCGTACTTC | CASSLERSSPYF
TRBJ2-7 | NA | NA | TRBV28 | TGTGCCACACGACAGGGACTGAGAGCCAATGAGCAGTACTTC | CATRQGLRANEQYF
TRBJ2-1 | TRBD2 | NA | TRBV7-2 | TGTGCCAGCAGCCGAACGGGACTAGACAATGAGCAGTTCTTC | CASSRTGLDNEQFF
TRBJ1-2 | NA | few | TRBV5-6 | TGTGCCAGCAGCGGATGGGCTAACTATGGCTACACCTTC | CASSGWANYGYTF
TRBJ2-5 | TRBD2 | NA | TRBV3-1 | TGTGCCAGCAGCCAGACACTAGCGGGGGGATCGGAGACCCAGTACTTC | CASSQTLAGGSETQYF
TRBJ2-2 | NA | NA | TRBV15 | TGTGCCACCAGCAGAGATTTAACCGGGGAGCTGTTTTTT | CATSRDLTGELFF
TRBJ2-5 | NA | NA | TRBV7-9 | TGTGCCAGCAGCTTGCAAAGTGAGCAGTACTTC | CASSLQSEQYF
TRBJ2-7 | TRBD2 | few | TRBV5-6 | TGTGCCAGCAGCTCCTGGACTAGCGGGAACTCCTACGAGCAGTACTTC | CASSSWTSGNSYEQYF
TRBJ2-3 | TRBD2 | few | TRBV20-1 | TGCAGTGCTCCTAGCGGGAGTACGACAGATACGCAGTATTTT | CSAPSGSTTDTQYF
TRBJ2-3 | NA | NA | TRBV29-1 | TGCAGCGTTGGCATAGCGGCCAACACAGATACGCAGTATTTT | CSVGIAANTDTQYF
TRBJ2-6 | NA | few | TRBV7-9 | TGTGCCAGCAGCGCGGCCTCTGGGGCCAACGTCCTGACTTTC | CASSAASGANVLTF
TRBJ2-3 | NA | NA | TRBV9 | TGTGCCAGCAGCGTAGACACAGATACGCAGTATTTT | CASSVDTDTQYF